This is a list of T cell receptor beta chains from one sample in a study of blood T cell repertoires in COVID-19. Clones were read by immunoSEQ multiplex PCR, and TCRdb kept only the in-frame ones, dropping some. The sample contains about 250,000 clones, approximately 83% of which appear only once. The sample comprised PBMCs or T cells enriched from blood (not recorded which). Source of these receptors: a man in his fifties or sixties who had recovered from COVID-19. CDR3s leave out the opening cysteine and the closing phenylalanine or tryptophan. Fields, in order: V gene, CDR3 protein.

>TRBV20-1
SASQGQGRAEAF
>TRBV27
ASSKAVGGQPQH
>TRBV30
AWATGLGGTYEQY
>TRBV7-2
ASSLMQGYEQY
>TRBV5-3
ARSTQAQSYGYT
>TRBV29-1
SVELRYEQF
>TRBV11-2
ASSTQTGRNTEAF
>TRBV3-1/TRBV3-2
ASSPGLAGNNEQF
>TRBV7-9
ASSPGTAVTEAF
>TRBV2
ASSRGNSYNEQF
>TRBV10-3
AISEPGRNTEAF
>TRBV28
ASSHFSLRKLKNIQY
>TRBV28
ASSSLASVEKAF
>TRBV18
ASSRERSGSYEQY
>TRBV19
ASSPGAGIVEAF
>TRBV7-2
ASSLGVGIGDEQY
>TRBV5-6
ASSLQGPYEQY
>TRBV30
AWSPWTEGNTIY
>TRBV27
ASNKQGNPVTF
>TRBV25-1
ASSGDRGLGQY
>TRBV11-2
ASSLRGPTYNEQF
>TRBV7-8
ASSLLIGAGNTEAF
>TRBV29-1
SVDLDRGRGYT
>TRBV9
ASSHRTGPGELF
>TRBV6-5
ASSYRQGYGYT
>TRBV7-3
ASSLTGDSNQPQH
>TRBV10-3
ATRTDKKSYNEQF
>TRBV7-9
ASSLALGEEQETQY
>TRBV5-6
ASSLPSTGGGYT
>TRBV20-1
SASQGAYEQY
>TRBV18
ASSPREASMNTEAF
>TRBV15
ATSREGWGENTEAF
>TRBV5-1
ASSLRLAGDWGDTQY
>TRBV11-2
ASSWGTEYEQY
>TRBV10-3
ATASPGTLTTDTQY
>TRBV7-9
ASSHGQGHGNTIY
>TRBV11-2
ASSLAARGAGGANVLT
>TRBV10-3
AIMGQGVDEQY
>TRBV3-1/TRBV3-2
ASSLQAYTDTQY
>TRBV7-7
ASSPRGGSGPGELF
>TRBV5-1
ASSSPDGERTEAF
>TRBV7-2
ASSLRERRGEKLF
>TRBV28
ASSGPVNQPQH
>TRBV5-4
ASSLGTNSPSNTEAF
>TRBV19
ASTREASLVEQF
>TRBV28
ASSFNRGRRGRVTEAF
>TRBV19
ASSVQGAMVETQY
>TRBV6-5
ASSPPGTENSPLH
>TRBV24-1
ATSVRGRNTDTQY
>TRBV29-1
SAGTGSGNTIY
>TRBV7-6
ASSLGGVRSYNSPLH
>TRBV11-2
ASSFVVGAIRDTQY